This T cell receptor (beta chain) was recorded in a study of Ad26.COV2.S vaccination and SARS-CoV-2 variants. Turning to this clone: The same CDR3 is also encoded by other DNA sequences in this sample.

Germline CDR1 reads SNHLY; CDR2 reads FYNNEI. This CDR3 comprises 13 residues. Trimming pared 4 bases from V and 2 bases from J, leaving 7 bases between. Treatment of the sample: some 20 received Ad26.COV2.S at low or high dose, single or two shots; several received placebo; per-sample allocation not given. After the first vaccine or placebo injection, samples were drawn on day 63. Sequencing used immunoSEQ multiplex PCR; TCRdb keeps in-frame clones, though not all of them. In the table there are about 350,000 clones, around nine tenths of which are singletons. This receptor was obtained from a person aged 18-60 years who received the Ad26.COV2.S COVID-19 vaccine or a placebo. The chain employs TRBV2 and TRBJ2-3, with D perhaps assigned TRBD1 or TRBD2 (5 bases each). The material was peripheral blood, obtained in a trial of Ad26.COV2.S vaccine versus placebo. The CDR3 spells CASSGGITDTQYF. The CDR3 DNA follows: TGTGCCAGCAGTGGGGGGATCACAGATACGCAGTATTTT.